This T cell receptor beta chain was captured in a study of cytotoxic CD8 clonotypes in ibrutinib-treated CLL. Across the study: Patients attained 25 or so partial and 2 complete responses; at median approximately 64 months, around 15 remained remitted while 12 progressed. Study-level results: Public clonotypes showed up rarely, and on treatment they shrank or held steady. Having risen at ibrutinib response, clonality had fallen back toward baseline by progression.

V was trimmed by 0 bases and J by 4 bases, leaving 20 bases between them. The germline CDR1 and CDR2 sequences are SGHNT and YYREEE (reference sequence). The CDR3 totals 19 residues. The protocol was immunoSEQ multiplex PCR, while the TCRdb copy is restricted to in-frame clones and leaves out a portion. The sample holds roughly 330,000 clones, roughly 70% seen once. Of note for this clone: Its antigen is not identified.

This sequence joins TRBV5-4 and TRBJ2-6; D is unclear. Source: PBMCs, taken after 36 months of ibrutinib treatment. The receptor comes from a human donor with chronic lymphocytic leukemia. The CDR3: CASSLVPHHTPMGANVLTF. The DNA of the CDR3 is TGTGCCAGCAGCTTGGTGCCTCATCATACCCCAATGGGGGCCAACGTCCTGACTTTC.